The 24 T cell receptor beta chains given below trace back to one sample, sequenced in a study of CD8+ T cells in alopecia areata. Scientists pooled cutaneous lymph node cells and sorted them on CD4, CD8alpha, NKG2D, NKG2ACE and other markers. It was cDNA, reverse transcribed from extracted RNA, that served as the sequencing template. The table came from immunoSEQ multiplex PCR; TCRdb's copy has only in-frame clones and leaves some out. In total the sample includes 270,000 or so clones, none of them seen once. Sequences were obtained from CD4+ T cells sorted from a lymph node. All receptors derive from a C3H/HeJ mouse with alopecia areata. For the strain, the MHC haplotype given is H2-k.

This clone was seen a few times. Each gene name is a mouse one. Here the CDR3 reads CASSDGQGSYNSPLYF. Partial CDR3 DNA: TGTGCCAGCAGTGACGGACAGGGTTCCTATAATTCGCCC. The J gene is TRBJ1-6, the V gene TRBV13-3, with TRBD1 identical over 8 bases. The missing CDR3 end, 3 residues past where the read stops, is filled in from the germline J gene. TRBJ1-6 is treated as an ORF (open reading frame) with a function not yet certain. Germline V gene data show CDR1 as NNHDY and CDR2 as SYVADS. V shed 2 bases and J 0 bases; nucleotides not matched to a gene: 1. This CDR3 comprises 16 residues.

This clone was found many times. The germline and genes are mouse ones. Coverage ceases 4 residues before the CDR3 finishes, and the germline J gene fills in the end. Other DNA variants within this sample encode the same CDR3. The rearrangement joins TRBV17 to TRBJ2-2, with TRBD2 matching over 10 bases. The V gene end was trimmed by 1 base and the J gene end by 3 bases; junction bases not matched to a gene: 2. CDR1 and CDR2 from the germline V gene are MNHDT and YYDKIL. The CDR3 has 16 amino acids. This CDR3 is CASSRVTGGYTGQLYF. The CDR3 DNA, read in part, is TGTGCTAGCAGTAGAGTGACTGGGGGGTACACCGGG.

This clone was counted a few times. Germline and genes: mouse. From the germline J gene comes the end of the CDR3, since the read stops 4 residues before it. The V call is TRBV13-2, the J call TRBJ2-1; 9 nucleotides agree with TRBD2. Germline V gene sequence: CDR1 NNHNN, CDR2 SYGAGS (reference sequence). J lost 3 bases, V lost 0 bases, and 4 bases had no gene match. The CDR3 has 16 residues. CDR3 in amino acids: CASGDAGGGFYAEQFF. CDR3 DNA (partial): TGTGCCAGCGGTGATGCTGGGGGGGGCTTCTATGCT.

As for this clone: Mouse gene names and germline throughout. The CDR3 is cut off 4 residues early in the read; its end comes from the germline J gene. This chain uses TRBV5 with TRBJ2-3, with 7 nucleotides matching TRBD1. CDR3 length: 16 residues. Germline V gene sequence: CDR1 LGHNA, CDR2 YNLKQL (reference sequence). V lost 0 bases, J lost 0 bases, and 3 bases stayed unmatched. The covered CDR3 bases are TGTGCCAGCAGCCAAGATTCGGGACAGAGTGCAGAA. It encodes CASSQDSGQSAE. In full, the CDR3 reads CASSQDSGQSAETLYF.

This clone was counted between two and nine times. Here the gene names and germline are mouse. The read terminates 4 residues before the CDR3 end, so the remaining end is supplied by the germline J gene. This chain connects TRBV14 to TRBJ2-5; 7 bases line up with TRBD1. CDR1 SGHDT and CDR2 FRDEAV come from the germline V gene. With 5 bases clipped from V and 0 bases from J, the junction kept 6 bases outside the gene matches. The CDR3 contains 15 residues. The sequenced part of the CDR3 DNA is TGTGCCAGCAGCCACCGACAGGGAAACCAAGAC. The encoded protein is CASSHRQGNQD. The CDR3 in full is CASSHRQGNQDTQYF.

In its sample, this clone was seen a few times. The genes and germline here are from mouse. The read finishes 4 residues shy of the CDR3 end, and the germline J gene is used to complete it. The chain is built from TRBV17 and TRBJ2-4, with TRBD1 as a possible D gene (6 bases). The germline V gene has CDR1 MNHDT and CDR2 YYDKIL. CDR3 size: 16 residues. V lost 1 base and J 0 bases, leaving 11 bases between the germline ends. The part of the CDR3 DNA that was read is TGTGCTAGCAGTAGAGGCAGGGGCGGGAGTCAAAAC. Its translation: CASSRGRGGSQN. The complete CDR3 protein is CASSRGRGGSQNTLYF.

This clone was counted between two and nine times. The genes are named according to mouse. Read coverage stops 4 residues before the CDR3 terminus; the germline J gene supplies the remainder. The rearrangement uses TRBV5 and TRBJ2-2; 9 positions match TRBD1. The CDR3 is 14 residues long. V shed 5 bases, J shed 6 bases, and the junction held 4 bases outside the gene matches. Looked up from germline, CDR1 is LGHNA and CDR2 is YNLKQL (reference sequence). CDR3 DNA (partial): TGTGCCAGCAGCGACGGACAGGGGCCCGGG. It encodes CASSDGQGPG. The entire CDR3 is CASSDGQGPGQLYF.

Only a few counts were recorded for this clone. Germline and genes here are mouse. The read ends 4 residues early relative to the CDR3; the germline J gene fills the gap. The V call is TRBV19, the J call TRBJ2-3, with a weak D call TRBD1 (6 bases). The CDR3 runs to 15 residues. V was clipped by 2 bases and J by 2 bases, with 12 bases between them. Germline CDR1 is FNHDT and CDR2 is SITEND (reference sequence). CDR3 loop: CASSIRTVTAETLYF. The sequenced CDR3 bases are TGTGCCAGCAGTATTCGGACAGTCACTGCAGAA. The full variable domain, completed using reference TRBV19 and TRBJ2-3, is GGIITQTPKFLIGQEGQKLTLKCQQNFNHDTMYWYRQDSGKGLRLIYYSITENDLQKGDLSEGYDASREKKSSFSLTVTSAQKNEMAVFLCASSIRTVTAETLYFGSGTRLTVL.

In this sample, this clone turned up many times. The gene names here belong to mouse. The CDR3 end is not reached by the read, which stops 4 residues before it; the germline J gene fills it in. This sequence joins TRBV17 and TRBJ2-5; no clear D gene. The germline V gene has CDR1 MNHDT and CDR2 YYDKIL. The CDR3 consists of 15 residues. The DNA read from the CDR3 is TGTGCTAGCAGTAGAGATAACGCTGCAGGAGAC. Translating gives CASSRDNAAGD. The CDR3, in full, reads CASSRDNAAGDTQYF.

This clone turned up a few times. The germline and genes are mouse ones. Read sequence stops 4 residues before the CDR3 end, and the germline J gene provides the missing end. V and J are TRBV13-3 and TRBJ1-1; 8 bases align to TRBD1. This CDR3 is 15 amino acids long. Per germline, CDR1 NNHDY and CDR2 SYVADS. V was clipped by 5 bases and J by 4 bases; unmatched bases: 10. This chain's CDR3 is CASSDQGARVTEVFF. The covered CDR3 bases are TGTGCCAGCAGCGATCAGGGGGCGCGAGTCACA.

Concerning this clone: Gene names follow the mouse nomenclature. The read stops 4 residues short of the end of the CDR3; the missing end is completed from the germline J gene. Other DNA sequences from this sample encode an identical CDR3 as well. The chain combines TRBV13-1 with TRBJ2-1, with 12 bases fitting TRBD2. Losses at the gene ends were 5 bases for V and 4 bases for J; bases not matched to a gene: 1. The CDR3 sequence is 14 residues long. Germline lookup yields CDR1 NSHNY and CDR2 SYGAGN. The CDR3 spells CASRGLGGYAEQFF. The part of the CDR3 DNA that was read is TGTGCCAGCAGAGGACTGGGGGGGTATGCT.

The sample holds a few counts of this clone. The gene names given are mouse names. The read ends 4 residues shy of where the CDR3 ends; the end is completed using the germline J gene. Other nucleotide sequences from this sample produce the same CDR3. The chain employs TRBV5 and TRBJ2-5, with 7 bases lining up with TRBD1. Germline V gene sequence: CDR1 LGHNA, CDR2 YNLKQL (reference sequence). The CDR3 runs to 14 residues. CDR3: CASSQDGTEDTQYF. CDR3 DNA, as far as it was read: TGTGCCAGCAGCCAAGATGGGACAGAAGAC.

Note on this clone: These gene names are mouse names. The read terminates 4 residues ahead of where the CDR3 ends, so the germline J gene completes it. The chain is built from TRBV2 and TRBJ2-3; the match to TRBD2 covers 8 bases. This CDR3 region has 16 residues. The V and J ends lost 1 base and 1 base, in that order; junction bases with no gene match: 4. Germline lookup yields CDR1 LGHNA and CDR2 YSYQKL. CDR3 loop: CASSQGGGRGAETLYF. Incomplete CDR3 DNA: TGTGCCAGCAGCCAAGGGGGGGGGCGCGGTGCAGAA.

Concerning this clone itself: These gene names are mouse names. The DNA ends 4 residues before the CDR3 does, and the rest of the CDR3 is filled in from the germline J gene. Other DNA sequences in the sample encode the same CDR3. The rearrangement links TRBV19 to TRBJ2-3; 8 positions match TRBD1. Germline CDR1 FNHDT, CDR2 SITEND (reference sequence). The CDR3 is made up of 14 amino acids. V dropped 6 bases and J dropped 1; count of bases not matched to a gene: 4. The CDR3 DNA, read in part, is TGTGCCAGCACCCCGACAGGGGGTGCAGAA. Protein sequence: CASTPTGGAE. The complete CDR3 protein is CASTPTGGAETLYF.

The table lists this clone with a few counts. The gene names given are mouse names. From the germline J gene comes the end of the CDR3, since the read stops 4 residues before it. This chain links TRBV1 with TRBJ2-3, with 7 bases that match TRBD2. CDR3 length equals 15 residues. Per the germline V gene, CDR1 is NSQYPW and CDR2 is LRSPGD (reference sequence). Trimming took 1 base from V and 4 from J; bases not matched to a gene: 5. The covered CDR3 bases are TGCACCTGCAGTGCAGGAAGCTGGGGGACAGAA. It codes for CTCSAGSWGTE. The full CDR3 reads CTCSAGSWGTETLYF. The entire variable domain, with the rest obtained from reference TRBV1 and TRBJ2-3, is as follows: VTLLEQNPRWRLVPRGQAVNLRCILKNSQYPWMSWYQQDLQKQLQWLFTLRSPGDKEVKSLPGADYLATRVTDTELRLQVANMSQGRTLYCTCSAGSWGTETLYFGSGTRLTVL.

As concerns this clone: Any gene name here is a mouse gene name. The CDR3 is cut off 4 residues early in the read; its end comes from the germline J gene. The chain uses TRBV13-1 and TRBJ2-1; 10 bases agree with TRBD1. The CDR3 contains 15 residues. Trimming took 4 bases from V and 6 from J; bases not matched to a gene: 7. Germline V gives CDR1 NSHNY, CDR2 SYGAGN. CDR3 bases read: TGTGCCAGCAGTCCACCGGGACAGGGGAGTGCT. Protein sequence: CASSPPGQGSA. The complete CDR3 protein is CASSPPGQGSAEQFF.

This clone was counted a few times. Mouse germline and gene names are used. The sequenced fragment ends 4 residues before the CDR3 boundary, so the rest is inferred from the germline J gene. The chain carries TRBV19 and TRBJ2-2, with 12 positions matching TRBD2. Germline CDR1 and CDR2: FNHDT and SITEND (reference sequence). The CDR3 is 16 amino acids. Losses at the gene ends were 2 bases for V and 6 bases for J; bases not matched to a gene: 5. CDR3 DNA (partial): TGTGCCAGCAGTATCGACTGGGGGGGCGCCGCCGGG. Its protein is CASSIDWGGAAG. The CDR3 in full is CASSIDWGGAAGQLYF.

This clone was seen a few times. Gene names are the mouse ones. Read data end 4 residues before the CDR3 end; the end is taken from the germline J gene. V usage is TRBV19 and J usage is TRBJ1-1, with TRBD1 matching 9 bases. CDR1 and CDR2 (germline): FNHDT, SITEND (reference sequence). After removal of 7 bases from V and 4 bases from J, the junction contained 5 bases not matched to a gene. This CDR3 region has 13 residues. The sequenced CDR3 bases are TGTGCCAGCGCCGGGACAGGGATCACA. Translated, it gives CASAGTGIT. The CDR3, in full, reads CASAGTGITEVFF.

This clone came up a few times. Gene names are mouse gene names. The CDR3: CASKAGNYAEQFF. CDR3 DNA (partial): TGTGCCAGCAAGGCTGGGAACTATGCT. This sequence joins TRBV13-3 and TRBJ2-1, with a possible D match to TRBD2 (5 bases). The read gets to within 4 residues of the CDR3 end, and the germline J gene fills in the rest. Germline CDR1 is NNHDY and CDR2 is SYVADS. Trimming removed 6 bases from V and 1 base from J, with 8 bases in between. The CDR3 extends over 13 amino acids.

A remark on this clone: The listed genes are named as in mouse. The read finishes 4 residues shy of the CDR3 end, and the germline J gene is used to complete it. The rearrangement uses TRBV19 and TRBJ2-4, with D hard to call. The CDR3 extends over 13 amino acids. CDR1 FNHDT and CDR2 SITEND come from the germline V gene (reference sequence). Trimming stripped 4 bases from V and 0 bases from J, with 6 bases between. CDR3 bases read: TGTGCCAGCAGTCCCAATAGTCAAAAC. Its protein product is CASSPNSQN. The whole CDR3 sequence is CASSPNSQNTLYF.

This clone came up a few times. The gene names here belong to mouse. The CDR3 extends 4 residues past the end of the read, so its final part is completed from the germline J gene. The chain carries TRBV13-3 and TRBJ1-1, with 8 bases lining up with TRBD1. V shed 5 bases, J shed 1 base, and the junction held 4 bases outside the gene matches. Germline CDR1 is NNHDY and CDR2 is SYVADS. This CDR3 has 14 residues. CDR3 DNA, as far as it was read: TGTGCCAGCAGACTCGGGACAGGGAACACA. This sequence encodes CASRLGTGNT. The whole CDR3 sequence is CASRLGTGNTEVFF.

This clone has more than one count but fewer than ten. Mouse names are used for the genes. The read falls 4 residues short of the CDR3 end, and the missing part is taken from the germline J gene. Other DNA sequences in the sample encode the same CDR3. This sequence joins TRBV13-3 and TRBJ1-2; a weak D match, TRBD1 (6 bases). Germline V lookup: CDR1 NNHDY, CDR2 SYVADS. The CDR3 contains 13 residues. The V end lost 2 bases, the J end lost 3 bases, and 8 bases lay between the germline ends. The CDR3 protein is CASSDRGYSDYTF. Partial CDR3 DNA: TGTGCCAGCAGTGACAGGGGTTACTCC.

This clone was recorded a few times. Genes and germline come from the mouse. The observed sequence ends 4 residues before the CDR3 terminus, with the missing tail filled in from the germline J gene. V is TRBV13-1 and J is TRBJ2-1, with 7 bases lining up with TRBD1. Germline CDR1 reads NSHNY; CDR2 reads SYGAGN. V shed 10 bases, J shed 4 bases, and the junction held 2 bases outside the gene matches. The CDR3 consists of 11 residues. The CDR3 sequence: CAETGYAEQFF. CDR3 DNA (partial): TGTGCCGAGACAGGGTATGCT.

Note on this clone: The listed genes are named as in mouse. The CDR3 goes on 4 residues after the read ends, and that part is filled in from the germline J gene. This chain uses TRBV5 with TRBJ2-3; TRBD2 agrees at 11 bases. This CDR3 spans 16 amino acids. Germline CDR1 LGHNA, CDR2 YNLKQL (reference sequence). Trimming took 4 bases from V and 1 from J; bases not matched to a gene: 4. The CDR3 DNA, read in part, is TGTGCCAGCAGCCGGACTGGGGGGCCGGGTGCAGAA. Protein: CASSRTGGPGAE. The complete CDR3 reads CASSRTGGPGAETLYF.